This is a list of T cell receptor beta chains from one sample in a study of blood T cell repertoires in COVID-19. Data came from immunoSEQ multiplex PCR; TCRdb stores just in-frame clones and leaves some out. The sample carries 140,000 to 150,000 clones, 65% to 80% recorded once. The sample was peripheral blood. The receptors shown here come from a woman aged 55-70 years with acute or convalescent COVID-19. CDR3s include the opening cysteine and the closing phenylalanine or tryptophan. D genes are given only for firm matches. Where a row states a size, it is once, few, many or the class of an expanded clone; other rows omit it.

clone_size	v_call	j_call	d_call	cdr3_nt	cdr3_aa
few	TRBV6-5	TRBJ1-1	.	TGTGCCAGCGTAATACTTAATGAAGCTTTCTTT	CASVILNEAFF
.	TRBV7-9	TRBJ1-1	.	TGTGCCAGCAGCTTAGCCATAAGGGAGTTTGAAGCTTTCTTT	CASSLAIREFEAFF
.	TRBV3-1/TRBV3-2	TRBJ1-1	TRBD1	TGTGCCAGCAGCCAAGGGGACAGACAAGCTTTCTTT	CASSQGDRQAFF
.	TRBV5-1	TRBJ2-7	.	TGCGCCAGCAGTCCGGGGGGCGGGATCGCTGCCGAGCAGTACTTC	CASSPGGGIAAEQYF
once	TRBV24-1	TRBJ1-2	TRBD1	TGTGCCACCAGTGCACGACTCTTCAGGGGGGGCTACACCTTC	CATSARLFRGGYTF
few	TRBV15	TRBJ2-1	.	TGTGCCACTTCCGGGACCTACAATGAGCAGTTCTTC	CATSGTYNEQFF
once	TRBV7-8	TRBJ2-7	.	TGTGCCAGCAGCTTAGAGGGGGGGCGAGCCTACGAGCAGTACTTC	CASSLEGGRAYEQYF
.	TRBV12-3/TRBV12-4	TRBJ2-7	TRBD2	TGTGCCAGCGGTAGCGGGAGTGTAAACGAGCAGTACTTC	CASGSGSVNEQYF
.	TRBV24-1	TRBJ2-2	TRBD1	TGTGCCGCCTCGGACAGGACGGTGGGTGGGGAGCTGTTTTTT	CAASDRTVGGELFF
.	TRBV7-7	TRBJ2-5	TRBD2	TGTGCTAGCAGCCCATATAGCGGGAGTCTGGAGACCCAGTACTTC	CASSPYSGSLETQYF
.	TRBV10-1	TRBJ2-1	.	TGCGCCAGCAGTGAGTCGACTGTGGTGGAGAAAAAAGGAGAGCAGTTCTTC	CASSESTVVEKKGEQFF
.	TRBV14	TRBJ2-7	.	TGTGCCAGCAGCCAGGGGGGACTCCGCTACGAGCAGTACTTC	CASSQGGLRYEQYF
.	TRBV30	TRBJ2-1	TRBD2	TGTGCCTGGAGTTCCGGGACTAGCGGGAGGGCCCACAATGAGCAGTTCTTC	CAWSSGTSGRAHNEQFF
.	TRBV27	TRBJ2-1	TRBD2	TGTGCCACCGGGACTAGCGGGAGGGCCTCCCTGCCCTACAATGAGCAGTTCTTC	CATGTSGRASLPYNEQFF
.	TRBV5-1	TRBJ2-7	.	TGCGCCAGCAGCCCGACCGGGTCTTTCGTCTCCTACGAGCAGTACTTC	CASSPTGSFVSYEQYF
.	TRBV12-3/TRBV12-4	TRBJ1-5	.	TGTGCCAGCAGCCGGGTCGCGAATCAGCCCCAGCATTTT	CASSRVANQPQHF
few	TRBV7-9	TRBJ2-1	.	TGTGCCAGCCGCCGGGACTCAGCCTACAATGAGCAGTTCTTC	CASRRDSAYNEQFF
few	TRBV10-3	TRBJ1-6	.	TGTGCCACCTCAGACAGAGTGAACAATTCACCCCTCCACTTT	CATSDRVNNSPLHF
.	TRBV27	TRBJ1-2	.	TGTGCCAGCAGTTTCTCGGGGAACTATGGCTACACCTTC	CASSFSGNYGYTF
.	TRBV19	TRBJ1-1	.	TGTGCCAGTAGCCATAAAGCCAATAGCGGGGCGGAAGCTTTCTTT	CASSHKANSGAEAFF
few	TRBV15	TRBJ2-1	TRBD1	TGTGCCACCAGCAGAGACTACGGGACAGGGGTCAACAATGAGCAGTTCTTC	CATSRDYGTGVNNEQFF
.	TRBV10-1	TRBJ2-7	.	TGCGCCAGCAGTGAGAGATTTGGAAAAACGGGTGCCGAGCAGTACTTC	CASSERFGKTGAEQYF
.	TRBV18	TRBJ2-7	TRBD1	TGTGCCAGCTCACCAGGACAGGGGGTGACCTACGAGCAGTACTTC	CASSPGQGVTYEQYF
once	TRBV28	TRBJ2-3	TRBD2	TGTGCCAGCAACCTAGCGGGAGGAACAGATACGCAGTATTTT	CASNLAGGTDTQYF
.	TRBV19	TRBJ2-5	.	TGTGCCAGTAGTATAGACGGGTTGGAGACCCAGTACTTC	CASSIDGLETQYF
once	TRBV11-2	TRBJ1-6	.	TGTGCCAGCAGCCGCGACAGCTACTCCTATAATTCACCCCTCCACTTT	CASSRDSYSYNSPLHF
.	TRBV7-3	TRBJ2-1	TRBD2	TGTGCCAGCAGCCTCCGAGGACTAGGGGCCTACAATGAGCAGTTCTTC	CASSLRGLGAYNEQFF
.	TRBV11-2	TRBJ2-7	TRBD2	TGTGCCAGCGCCCGGACTAGCCGATCCTACGAGCAGTACTTC	CASARTSRSYEQYF
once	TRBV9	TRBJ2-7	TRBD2	TGTGCCAGCAGCGAACTAGCGATTGACTACGAGCAGTACTTC	CASSELAIDYEQYF
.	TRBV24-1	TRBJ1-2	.	TGTGCCACCAGTGATCCAAAACAGGGTTGGGGCTACACCTTC	CATSDPKQGWGYTF
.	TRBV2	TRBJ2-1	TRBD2	TGTGCCAGCAGTGCAAGCACTAGCGGGAGGAATGAGCAGTTCTTC	CASSASTSGRNEQFF
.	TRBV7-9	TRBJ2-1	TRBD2	TGTGCCAGCAGCTCGCGGGAGTTCGAAAATGAGCAGTTCTTC	CASSSREFENEQFF
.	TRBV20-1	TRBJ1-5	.	TGCAGTGCTAGTAGCCTACAGGGCAGTAGCAATCAGCCCCAGCATTTT	CSASSLQGSSNQPQHF
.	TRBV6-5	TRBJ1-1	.	TGTGCCAGCAGAGGGCAGGGAGGGGCGAACACTGAAGCTTTCTTT	CASRGQGGANTEAFF
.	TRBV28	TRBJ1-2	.	TGTGCCAGCAGTTTCTTGATACAGGGTGCAGGTGGTGGCTACACCTTC	CASSFLIQGAGGGYTF
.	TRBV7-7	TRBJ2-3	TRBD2	TGTGCCAGCAGCCCAATCACAGCGGGATTCCCAGATACGCAGTATTTT	CASSPITAGFPDTQYF
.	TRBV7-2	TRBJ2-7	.	TGTGCCAGCAGCTTATTTGAGCCGTCTGGCGAGCAGTACTTC	CASSLFEPSGEQYF
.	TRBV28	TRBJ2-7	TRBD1	TGTGCCAGCATTCGTCCGGGACAGGGGCCTCGAGAGCAGTACTTC	CASIRPGQGPREQYF
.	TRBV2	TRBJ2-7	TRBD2	TGTGCCAGCAGCGCAAAACGGACTAGCGGGAGACTGGGGCAGTACTTC	CASSAKRTSGRLGQYF
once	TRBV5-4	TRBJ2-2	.	TGTGCCAGCAGCTCCAGGGTAACGAACACCGGGGAGCTGTTTTTT	CASSSRVTNTGELFF
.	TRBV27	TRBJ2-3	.	TGTGCCAGCAGTTGGCCCGGGGATACGCAGTATTTT	CASSWPGDTQYF
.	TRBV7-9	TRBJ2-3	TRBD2	TGTGCCAGCAGCCTTGGGGGGGGTACGCAGTATTTT	CASSLGGGTQYF